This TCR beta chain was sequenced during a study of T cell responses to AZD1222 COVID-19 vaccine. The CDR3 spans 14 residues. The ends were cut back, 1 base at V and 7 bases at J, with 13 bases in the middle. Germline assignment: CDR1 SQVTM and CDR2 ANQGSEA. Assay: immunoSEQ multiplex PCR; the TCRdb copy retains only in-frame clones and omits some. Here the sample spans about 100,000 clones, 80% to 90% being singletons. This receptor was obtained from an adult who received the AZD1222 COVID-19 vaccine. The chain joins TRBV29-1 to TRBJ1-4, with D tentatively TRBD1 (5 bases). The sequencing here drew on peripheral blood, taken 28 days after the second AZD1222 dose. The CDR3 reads CSVEVGQGVEKLFF. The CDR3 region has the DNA TGCAGCGTTGAAGTCGGGCAGGGTGTTGAAAAACTGTTTTTT.